The 21 T cell receptor beta chains presented below share a single source sample, sequenced in a study of cytomegalovirus exposure and HLA in healthy donors. The PCR was carried out with 60 Vbeta primers and 13 Jbeta primers. Sequencing was performed with immunoSEQ multiplex PCR; in TCRdb, only in-frame clones are kept and a portion is missing. The data contain some 110,000 clones, 77% of them singletons. Input material: PBMCs. Source of these receptors: a middle-aged woman in good health and CMV-seropositive.

V gene TRBV6-5 combines with J gene TRBJ1-1; D unclear. Germline V gives CDR1 MNHEY, CDR2 SVGAGI. This CDR3 contains 16 residues. V lost 0 bases to trimming and J lost 4 bases, with 15 bases between them. The chain's CDR3 is CASSYSRAARSTEAFF. DNA of the CDR3: TGTGCCAGCAGTTACTCGAGAGCAGCTAGGAGCACTGAAGCTTTCTTT.

This chain connects TRBV5-4 to TRBJ2-5; D not certain. With 3 bases removed from V and 2 bases from J, the gap between germline ends came to 8 bases. The CDR3 is 13 amino acids. CDR1 SGHNT and CDR2 YYREEE come from the germline V gene (reference sequence). The CDR3 coding sequence is TGTGCCAGCAGCTCGTTAGCTCAAGAGACCCAGTACTTC. Translating gives CASSSLAQETQYF. The variable domain in full, with the rest retrieved from reference TRBV5-4 and TRBJ2-5, is ETGVTQSPTHLIKTRGQQVTLRCSSQSGHNTVSWYQQALGQGPQFIFQYYREEENGRGNFPPRFSGLQFPNYSSELNVNALELDDSALYLCASSSLAQETQYFGPGTRLLVL.

In DNA, the CDR3 is TGCGCCAGCAGACTTATAGCGGGAGGGCAAGAGACCCAGTACTTC. Translating gives CASRLIAGGQETQYF. This chain joins TRBV5-1 and TRBJ2-5; 11 bases map to TRBD2. CDR1 is SGHRS, CDR2 YFSETQ, per germline. Losses at the gene ends were 5 bases for V and 2 bases for J; bases not matched to a gene: 5. CDR3 length: 15 residues.

The chain has TRBV2 and TRBJ1-3, with unresolved D. The germline CDR1 and CDR2 sequences are SNHLY and FYNNEI. The CDR3 totals 13 residues. Trimming stripped 7 bases from V and 0 bases from J, with 7 bases between. Here the CDR3 reads CASMRDSGNTIYF. Written as DNA, the CDR3 is TGTGCCAGCATGAGGGACTCTGGAAACACCATATATTTT.

The chain employs TRBV5-1 and TRBJ2-5; 8 positions agree with TRBD1. Germline V gene sequence: CDR1 SGHRS, CDR2 YFSETQ. V shed 4 bases, J shed 5 bases, and the junction held 7 bases outside the gene matches. The CDR3 has 14 residues. For the CDR3, the DNA is TGCGCCAGCAGCCCGAGGACAGGGAGGGAGACCCAGTACTTC. It is translated as CASSPRTGRETQYF.

This rearrangement joins TRBV29-1 to TRBJ2-1, with 12 bases fitting TRBD2. Germline V CDR1 and CDR2: SQVTM, ANQGSEA. The CDR3 extends over 13 amino acids. The junction had 2 bases not matched to a gene; V was cut back by 1 base and J by 10 bases. CDR3 loop: CSVEGLAGEEQFF. The CDR3 DNA reads as TGCAGCGTTGAAGGACTAGCGGGAGAGGAGCAGTTCTTC.

This clone showed up just a few times. The rearrangement joins TRBV7-9 to TRBJ2-3; TRBD2 might be the D (6 bases). Trimming pared 3 bases from V and 0 bases from J, leaving 16 bases between. CDR3 length equals 17 residues. The germline V gene encodes CDR1 SEHNR and CDR2 FQNEAQ (reference sequence). The CDR3 sequence is CASSFTASASSTDTQYF. In DNA form, the CDR3 reads TGTGCCAGCAGCTTTACGGCTAGCGCCTCTAGCACAGATACGCAGTATTTT.

The chain carries TRBV7-8 and TRBJ2-1; 11 nucleotides line up with TRBD2. Trimming took 1 base from V and 7 from J; bases not matched to a gene: 3. This CDR3 region has 15 residues. Germline values: CDR1 SGHVS, CDR2 FQNEAQ. Here the CDR3 DNA reads TGTGCCAGCAGCTTAGAACTAGCGGGAGTAAATGAGCAGTTCTTC. This translates into CASSLELAGVNEQFF.

In regard to this clone: Distinct nucleotide sequences in the sample also encode this CDR3. This chain uses TRBV27 with TRBJ2-7; TRBD2 matches at 9 bases. This CDR3 comprises 14 residues. Trimming cost V 6 bases and J 0 bases; bases outside gene matches: 3. Germline V gene lookup returns CDR1 MNHEY and CDR2 SMNVEV (reference sequence). The CDR3 is CASSLTSGSYEQYF. DNA of the CDR3: TGTGCCAGCAGCCTGACTAGCGGCTCCTACGAGCAGTACTTC.

This rearrangement joins TRBV11-2 to TRBJ2-1; 8 bases line up with TRBD2. The V segment lost 5 bases and the J segment 9 bases; nucleotides outside the gene matches: 15. This CDR3 region has 16 residues. Germline values: CDR1 SGHAT, CDR2 FQNNGV. The chain's CDR3 is CASSQRAGVGLSEQFF. CDR3 DNA sequence: TGTGCCAGCAGCCAGAGAGCGGGAGTAGGTTTGAGTGAGCAGTTCTTC.

Comments on this clone: One junction end disagrees with the germline gene, perhaps due to a read error. V and J are TRBV2 and TRBJ2-3, with a weak D call TRBD1 (6 bases). The CDR3 is 16 amino acids. Germline V lookup: CDR1 SNHLY, CDR2 FYNNEI. This chain's CDR3 is CASSEGQFSSTDTQYF. For the CDR3, the DNA is TGTGCCAGCAGCGAAGGACAGTTCTCCAGCACAGATACGCAGTATTTT. Full variable domain (outside the CDR3, taken from reference TRBV2 and TRBJ2-3): EPEVTQTPSHQVTQMGQEVILRCVPISNHLYFYWYRQILGQKVEFLVSFYNNEISEKSEIFDDQFSVERPDGSNFTLKIRSTKLEDSAMYFCASSEGQFSSTDTQYFGPGTRLTVL.

This sequence joins TRBV5-5 and TRBJ2-7, with TRBD2 matching 8 bases. Per germline, CDR1 SGHKS and CDR2 YYEKEE (reference sequence). J was trimmed by 2 bases and V by 5 bases; bases with no gene match: 6. The CDR3 is 14 amino acids. The DNA for the CDR3 is TGTGCCAGCAGGCAGCGGGAGAGGACCTACGAGCAGTACTTC. This gives the protein CASRQRERTYEQYF.

The chain has TRBV7-8 and TRBJ1-5, with 9 bases matching TRBD1. Trimming took 4 bases from V and 6 from J; bases not matched to a gene: 7. CDR1 and CDR2 from the germline V gene are SGHVS and FQNEAQ. The CDR3 is 15 residues long. The CDR3 protein is CASSSDRGAGQPQHF. The CDR3 DNA is TGTGCCAGCAGCTCGGACAGGGGAGCGGGTCAGCCCCAGCATTTT. The whole variable domain, remainder taken from reference TRBV7-8 and TRBJ1-5, is GAGVSQSPRYKVAKRGQDVALRCDPISGHVSLFWYQQALGQGPEFLTYFQNEAQLDKSGLPSDRFFAERPEGSVSTLKIQRTQQEDSAVYLCASSSDRGAGQPQHFGDGTRLSIL.

The J gene is TRBJ2-5, the V gene TRBV29-1; 7 bases are shared with TRBD2. The J segment lost 5 bases and the V segment lost 3 bases, leaving 0 bases of the junction unmatched. The CDR3 loop spans 11 amino acids. Germline V gene data show CDR1 as SQVTM and CDR2 as ANQGSEA. The CDR3 region has the DNA TGCAGCGTTGATAGCGGGGAGACCCAGTACTTC. It codes for CSVDSGETQYF.

CDR3 sequence (DNA): TGTGCCAGCAGCCGGGACTACGAGCAGTACTTC. It is translated as CASSRDYEQYF. This sequence joins TRBV11-2 and TRBJ2-7, with a tentative D call TRBD2 (5 bases). Per the germline V gene, CDR1 is SGHAT and CDR2 is FQNNGV. CDR3 length: 11 amino acids. Trimming took off 5 bases at V and 3 bases at J, with 5 bases between the two ends.

V and J are TRBV28 and TRBJ2-3, with TRBD2 identical over 7 bases. From germline, CDR1 is MDHEN and CDR2 SYDVKM. V trimming: 8 bases; J trimming: 2 bases; junction bases outside the gene matches: 7. The CDR3 consists of 14 residues. Here the CDR3 DNA reads TGTGCCAGCGAGCAGCGGGACCACACAGATACGCAGTATTTT. It translates to CASEQRDHTDTQYF. Using reference TRBV28 and TRBJ2-3 for the parts outside the CDR3, the full variable domain is DVKVTQSSRYLVKRTGEKVFLECVQDMDHENMFWYRQDPGLGLRLIYFSYDVKMKEKGDIPEGYSVSREKKERFSLILESASTNQTSMYLCASEQRDHTDTQYFGPGTRLTVL.

V usage is TRBV9 and J usage is TRBJ2-7; a possible D gene is TRBD1 (6 bases). Germline-derived CDR1 and CDR2 are SGDLS and YYNGEE. The CDR3 runs 14 residues. V was trimmed by 4 bases and J by 3 bases, leaving 14 bases between them. CDR3 amino acids: CASSPDRLYYEQYF. DNA for the CDR3: TGTGCCAGCAGCCCCGACAGGCTCTACTACGAGCAGTACTTC.

The V and J genes are TRBV27 and TRBJ2-3; 12 bases align to TRBD2. The CDR3 sequence is 17 residues long. J gave up 5 bases and V 5 bases, and 11 bases lay outside the gene matches. The germline gives CDR1 MNHEY, CDR2 SMNVEV (reference sequence). CDR3 nucleotides: TGTGCCAGCAGTCCAAGACTAGCGGGAGTGGGTGGAGATACGCAGTATTTT. Its translation: CASSPRLAGVGGDTQYF.

J is TRBJ1-2 and V is TRBV7-9; unclear D gene. Germline-derived CDR1 and CDR2 are SEHNR and FQNEAQ (reference sequence). The CDR3 covers 15 residues. The V end was cut by 5 bases, the J end by 7 bases, with 20 bases between. Here the CDR3 reads CASSPRVEGGSGYTF. The DNA for the CDR3 is TGTGCCAGCAGCCCCCGGGTGGAGGGAGGTTCTGGCTACACCTTC. The full variable domain, in which reference TRBV7-9 and TRBJ1-2 provide the parts outside the CDR3, is DTGVSQNPRHKITKRGQNVTFRCDPISEHNRLYWYRQTLGQGPEFLTYFQNEAQLEKSRLLSDRFSAERPKGSFSTLEIQRTEQGDSAMYLCASSPRVEGGSGYTFGSGTRLTVV.

The rearrangement uses TRBV20-1 and TRBJ2-3; D is uncertain. The CDR3 has 11 amino acids. V was pared by 6 bases and J by 2 bases, with 6 bases between. Germline V gene data show CDR1 as DFQATT and CDR2 as SNEGSKA (reference sequence). The CDR3 sequence: CSAQITDTQYF. Here the CDR3 DNA reads TGCAGTGCCCAGATCACAGATACGCAGTATTTT.

The CDR3 sequence: CASSMGLAGVPDTQYF. CDR3 DNA sequence: TGTGCCAGCAGCATGGGACTAGCGGGAGTCCCAGATACGCAGTATTTT. V usage is TRBV11-3 and J usage is TRBJ2-3; 14 bases are shared with TRBD2. Germline V gene sequence: CDR1 SGHNT, CDR2 YENEEA. J lost 4 bases, V lost 5 bases, and 5 bases had no gene match. The CDR3 spans 16 residues.